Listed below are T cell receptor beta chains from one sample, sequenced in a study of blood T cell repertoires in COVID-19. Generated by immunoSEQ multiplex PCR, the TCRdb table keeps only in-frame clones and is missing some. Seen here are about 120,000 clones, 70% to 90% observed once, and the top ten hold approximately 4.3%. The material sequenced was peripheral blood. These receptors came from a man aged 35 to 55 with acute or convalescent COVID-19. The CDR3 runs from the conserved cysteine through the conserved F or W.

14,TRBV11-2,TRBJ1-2,CASSLNDGVYGYTF
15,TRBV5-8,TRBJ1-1,CASRDRGKPHWEAFF
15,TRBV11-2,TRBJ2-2,CASSPQAGYNGELFF
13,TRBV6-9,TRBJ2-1,CASSYSDGGEQFF
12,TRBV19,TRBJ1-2,CASSKDSYGYTF
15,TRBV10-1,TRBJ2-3,CASSEAWEPTDTQYF
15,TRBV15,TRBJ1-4,CATSSWGTGVEKLFF
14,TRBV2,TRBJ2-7,CASSEFVAPYEQYF
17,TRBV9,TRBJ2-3,CASSVVQGHPSTDTQYF
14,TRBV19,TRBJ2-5,CASSSSGGMETQYF
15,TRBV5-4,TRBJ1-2,CASSLRGGNNYGYTF
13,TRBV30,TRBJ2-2,CAGPGLGVGELFF
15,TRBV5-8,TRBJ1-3,CASSLFRGSGNTIYF
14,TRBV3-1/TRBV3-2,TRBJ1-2,CASSQDRGRASYTF
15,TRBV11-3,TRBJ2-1,CASSLSTSGVGEQFF
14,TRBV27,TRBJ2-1,CASSQLAGGPEQFF
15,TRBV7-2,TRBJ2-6,CASSLDSSGANVLTF
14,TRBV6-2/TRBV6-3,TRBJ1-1,CASSYEGAVTEAFF
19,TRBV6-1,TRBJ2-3,CASSEGVGSGRIFTDTQYF
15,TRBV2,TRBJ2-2,CASSEAFRTGGELFF
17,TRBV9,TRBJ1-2,CASSVSGDRAPNYGYTF
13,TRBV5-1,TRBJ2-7,CASSLQDSYEQYF
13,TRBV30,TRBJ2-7,CAWSLAGAYEQYF
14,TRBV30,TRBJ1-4,CAWSVKGTREKLFF
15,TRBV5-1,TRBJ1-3,CASSLGRSSGNTIYF
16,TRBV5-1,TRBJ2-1,CASSSSGFVGYNEQFF
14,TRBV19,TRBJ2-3,CASSIAGSTDTQYF
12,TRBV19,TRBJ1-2,CASREGVGLHTF
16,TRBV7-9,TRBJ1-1,CASSPDNIQYGTEAFF
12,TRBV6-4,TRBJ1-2,CASSDSRVGYTF
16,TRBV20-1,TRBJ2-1,CSASSGLAEGYNEQFF
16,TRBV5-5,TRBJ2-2,CASSLGGGGLTGELFF
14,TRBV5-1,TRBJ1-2,CASSTGQGARGYTF
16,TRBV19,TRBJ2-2,CASSTGVAGFGGELFF
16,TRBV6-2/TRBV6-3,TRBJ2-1,CASSSPTSGLYNEQFF
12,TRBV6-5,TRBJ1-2,CASSFAGEPYTF
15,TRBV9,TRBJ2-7,CASSGGFEGVSEQYF
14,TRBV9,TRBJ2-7,CASSVATGSGEQYF
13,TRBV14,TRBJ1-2,CASSEGGRYGYTF
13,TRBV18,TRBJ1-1,CASSIRGSAEAFF
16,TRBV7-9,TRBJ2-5,CASSLLTGVPQETQYF
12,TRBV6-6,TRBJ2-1,CAGTSANNEQFF
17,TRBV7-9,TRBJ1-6,CASSSWTGGSYNSPLHF
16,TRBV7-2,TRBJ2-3,CASSLVATRREDTQYF
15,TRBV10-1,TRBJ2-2,CASSGLTLNTGELFF
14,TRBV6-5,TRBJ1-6,CATEQGNYNSPLHF
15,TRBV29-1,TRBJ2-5,CSVAGSDNRKETQYF
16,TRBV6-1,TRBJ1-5,CASRESGGLSNQPQHF
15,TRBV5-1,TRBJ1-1,CASSLNFGGGTEAFF
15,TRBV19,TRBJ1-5,CASRDTGTGNQPQHF
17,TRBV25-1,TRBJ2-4,CASSELDRVGAKNIQYF
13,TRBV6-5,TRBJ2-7,CASRRQGGYEQYF
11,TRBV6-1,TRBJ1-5,CASSDLLAQHF
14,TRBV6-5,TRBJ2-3,CASSPIRGTDTQYF
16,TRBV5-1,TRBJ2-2,CASSQLAGANTGELFF
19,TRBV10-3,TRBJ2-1,CAIRSGGTSGRAPHNEQFF
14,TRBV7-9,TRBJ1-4,CASSQGLGNEKLFF
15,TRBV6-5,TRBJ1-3,CASLKPGTGGNTIYF
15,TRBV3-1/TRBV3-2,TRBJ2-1,CASSQVLAPYNEQFF
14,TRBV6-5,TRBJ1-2,CASSWDRGIDGYTF